The subject of this entry is one T cell receptor beta chain. This entry belongs to a study of OX40 agonist ivuxolimab in advanced cancers. TCRdb's table, derived via immunoSEQ multiplex PCR, lists solely in-frame clones and lacks some. Among tens of thousands of clones, almost 85% were seen once, and the ten largest hold around 4.3%. Trimming took off 5 bases at V and 1 base at J, with 11 bases between the two ends. CDR3 length: 14 amino acids. CDR1 and CDR2 from the germline V gene are SGHTA and FQGTGA. The sample was CD4+ or CD8+ T cells sorted from blood, taken in a trial of the OX40 agonist ivuxolimab. The receptor's source is an adult with an advanced solid tumor such as melanoma, head and neck, liver or kidney cancer. The J gene is TRBJ1-1, the V gene TRBV7-3, with D perhaps matching TRBD1 (6 bases). CDR3 DNA sequence: TGTGCCAGCAGCCCGGGACACGAGAACACTGAAGCTTTCTTT. Its protein is CASSPGHENTEAFF.